The following is a T cell receptor (beta chain) sequence with its context. Its antigen is not identified. Each of the donors was a healthy bone marrow donor. The record originates from a study of cytomegalovirus exposure and HLA in healthy donors. PCR primers comprised 60 Vbeta and 13 Jbeta primers. The protocol was immunoSEQ multiplex PCR, while the TCRdb copy is restricted to in-frame clones and leaves out a portion. The sample lists 78,000 or so clones; 62% were seen once. Trimming took 1 base from V and 4 from J; bases not matched to a gene: 2. Germline CDR1 reads GTSNPN; CDR2 reads SVGIG (reference sequence). The CDR3 extends over 14 amino acids. Whole-study results and caveats: It was reported that the classifier diagnosed cytomegalovirus status with high specificity and sensitivity in both the original and validation cohorts. TCR beta V- and J-gene trimming, according to a later analysis, was linked to a missense DCLRE1C variant. 150 or so TCR beta chains were listed as cytomegalovirus-associated.

The receptor comes from a male donor in good health and CMV-seropositive. The specimen was PBMCs. The gene calls are TRBV30 and TRBJ1-5; 9 bases are shared with TRBD1. The CDR3, as DNA: TGTGCCTGGAGTGGGGGGACAGGGAATCAGCCCCAGCATTTT. Its protein is CAWSGGTGNQPQHF.